Listed below are T cell receptor beta chains from one sample, sequenced in a study of blood T cell repertoires in COVID-19. Assay: immunoSEQ multiplex PCR; the TCRdb copy retains only in-frame clones and omits some. The sample contains around 58,000 clones, approximately 85% of which appear only once. Sequenced material: peripheral blood. These receptors were taken from a human donor in a cohort sampled during active COVID-19. Each CDR3 is given with its conserved first and last residue. The order of the fields is CDR3 length, D gene, J gene, V gene, clone size, CDR3 protein, CDR3 DNA. A D gene is named only where the DNA matches it firmly. Clone size, where shown, is once, few, many, or a class for clones that have expanded.

13 TRBD2 TRBJ2-3 TRBV10-3 - CAINGGAADTQYF TGTGCCATCAACGGGGGGGCTGCAGATACGCAGTATTTT
18 - TRBJ1-1 TRBV18 - CASSPPGRTVLMNTEAFF TGTGCCAGCTCACCACCGGGGCGTACGGTTCTTATGAACACTGAAGCTTTCTTT
15 TRBD1 TRBJ2-2 TRBV5-4 few CASRTGTVGTGELFF TGTGCCAGCAGAACCGGGACAGTAGGGACCGGGGAGCTGTTTTTT
16 TRBD2 TRBJ2-1 TRBV5-4 few CASSLTSGGPYNEQFF TGTGCCAGCAGCTTGACTAGCGGGGGTCCTTACAATGAGCAGTTCTTC
12 TRBD1 TRBJ2-4 TRBV7-2 - CASSLGDRSSYF TGTGCCAGCAGCTTAGGGGACAGAAGTTCTTACTTC
14 - TRBJ2-5 TRBV5-1 - CASRTRDNQETQYF TGCGCCAGCAGGACCCGGGACAACCAAGAGACCCAGTACTTC
13 - TRBJ1-1 TRBV6-6 - CASGGGTYTEAFF TGTGCCAGCGGGGGCGGCACTTACACTGAAGCTTTCTTT
16 - TRBJ1-3 TRBV5-8 once CASSLLGGRSGNTIYF TGTGCCAGCAGCTTGCTAGGGGGTCGCTCTGGAAACACCATATATTTT
14 - TRBJ2-2 TRBV6-5 few CASRKELNTGELFF TGTGCCAGCAGGAAAGAGCTAAACACCGGGGAGCTGTTTTTT
13 - TRBJ2-7 TRBV12-3/TRBV12-4 few CASSRTNTYEQYF TGTGCCAGCAGCCGGACAAATACCTACGAGCAGTACTTC
13 - TRBJ1-5 TRBV12-3/TRBV12-4 - CASSLAGGQPQHF TGTGCCAGCAGTTTAGCAGGGGGTCAGCCCCAGCATTTT
14 TRBD1 TRBJ1-2 TRBV10-3 - CATRWDRGRDGYTF TGTGCCACTCGTTGGGACAGGGGAAGAGATGGCTACACCTTC
11 - TRBJ1-1 TRBV6-5 - CASSRQLEAFF TGTGCCAGCAGTAGACAGCTTGAAGCTTTCTTT
14 - TRBJ2-3 TRBV10-3 once CATKLTSSTDTQYF TGTGCCACCAAATTGACTTCTAGCACAGATACGCAGTATTTT
12 - TRBJ1-2 TRBV12-3/TRBV12-4 - CATLRERKGYTF TGTGCCACCCTTCGGGAGAGGAAGGGCTACACCTTC
13 - TRBJ2-5 TRBV19 - CASSILGTRAQYF TGTGCCAGTAGTATCCTCGGGACTCGAGCCCAGTACTTC
14 - TRBJ2-2 TRBV10-3 few CAIRTGQNTGELFF TGTGCCATCAGAACGGGACAGAACACCGGGGAGCTGTTTTTT
13 - TRBJ2-2 TRBV3-1/TRBV3-2 few CASSQVSSGELFF TGTGCCAGCAGCCAAGTGTCATCCGGGGAGCTGTTTTTT
14 - TRBJ1-5 TRBV5-4 - CASSLAGFNQPQHF TGTGCCAGCAGCTTGGCAGGGTTCAATCAGCCCCAGCATTTT
14 TRBD2 TRBJ2-5 TRBV19 - CASTSGGTVGTQYF TGTGCCAGTACTAGCGGGGGGACCGTTGGGACCCAGTACTTC
13 - TRBJ2-2 TRBV7-2 few CASSLGQAGELFF TGTGCCAGCAGCTTAGGTCAGGCCGGGGAGCTGTTTTTT
15 - TRBJ2-2 TRBV6-6 - CASSSQDANTGELFF TGTGCCAGCAGTTCGCAGGATGCGAACACCGGGGAGCTGTTTTTT
15 TRBD1 TRBJ1-1 TRBV6-5 once CASSYGGQGGTEAFF TGTGCCAGCAGTTACGGCGGACAGGGTGGCACTGAAGCTTTCTTT
16 TRBD2 TRBJ2-7 TRBV18 - CASSPRSETSGGEQYF TGTGCCAGCTCACCACGCAGTGAGACTAGCGGAGGCGAGCAGTACTTC
15 TRBD1 TRBJ1-6 TRBV27 - CASSLWDRGNSPLHF TGTGCCAGCAGTTTGTGGGACAGGGGGAATTCACCCCTCCACTTT
14 TRBD1 TRBJ1-5 TRBV6-6 - CASSSPAGGQPQHF TGTGCCAGCAGCAGCCCGGCAGGGGGTCAGCCCCAGCATTTT
15 - TRBJ2-2 TRBV5-6 few CASRRTVGSQEELFF TGTGCCAGCAGACGGACAGTGGGGAGCCAGGAGGAGCTGTTTTTT
16 TRBD1 TRBJ2-7 TRBV30 - CAWTRTPGQGVYEQYF TGTGCCTGGACCCGAACACCGGGACAGGGGGTCTACGAGCAGTACTTC
13 - TRBJ2-5 TRBV7-2 - CASSPRTLETQYF TGTGCCAGCAGCCCACGGACACTTGAGACCCAGTACTTC
15 TRBD2 TRBJ2-7 TRBV5-6 once CASSSSGGAFGEQYF TGTGCCAGCAGTTCAAGCGGGGGGGCCTTTGGCGAGCAGTACTTC
15 - TRBJ1-2 TRBV7-9 - CASSLSLRTAYGYTF TGTGCCAGCAGCTTAAGCCTCCGTACCGCCTATGGCTACACCTTC
16 TRBD2 TRBJ2-5 TRBV4-2 - CASSPRTSGPQETQYF TGTGCCAGCAGCCCAAGGACTAGCGGCCCTCAAGAGACCCAGTACTTC
15 TRBD1 TRBJ2-7 TRBV5-4 - CASSLGTGGNYEQYF TGTGCCAGCAGCTTGGGGACAGGGGGAAACTACGAGCAGTACTTC
15 - TRBJ2-6 TRBV6-2/TRBV6-3 once CASSAQGFGANVLTF TGTGCCAGCAGTGCTCAGGGTTTTGGGGCCAACGTCCTGACTTTC
20 TRBD2 TRBJ2-2 TRBV5-1 - CASSLRTLELAGDRGGELFF TGCGCCAGCAGCCTCCGAACCCTCGAGTTAGCGGGGGACCGAGGCGGGGAGCTGTTTTTT